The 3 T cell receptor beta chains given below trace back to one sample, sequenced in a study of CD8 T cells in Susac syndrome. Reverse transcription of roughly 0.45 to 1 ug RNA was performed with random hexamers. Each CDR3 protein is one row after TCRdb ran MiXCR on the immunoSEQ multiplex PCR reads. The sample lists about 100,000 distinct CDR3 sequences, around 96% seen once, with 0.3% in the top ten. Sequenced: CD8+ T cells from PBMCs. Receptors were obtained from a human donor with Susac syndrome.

The DNA for the CDR3 is TGTGCCAGCAGCGGGACAGGGGGCAGGTACGAGCAGTACTTC. Translating gives CASSGTGGRYEQYF. V gene TRBV2 combines with J gene TRBJ2-7, with TRBD1 matching over 12 bases. V lost 6 bases to trimming and J lost 4 bases; unmatched junction nucleotides: 4. The CDR3 is 14 amino acids. The V gene's germline CDR1 is SNHLY and CDR2 FYNNEI.

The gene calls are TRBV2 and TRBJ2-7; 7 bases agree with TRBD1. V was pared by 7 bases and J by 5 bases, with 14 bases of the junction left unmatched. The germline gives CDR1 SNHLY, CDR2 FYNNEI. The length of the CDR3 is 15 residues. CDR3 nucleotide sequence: TGTGCCAGCATGGGGGAGAGGGACAGTCTGAACGAGCAGTACTTC. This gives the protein CASMGERDSLNEQYF.

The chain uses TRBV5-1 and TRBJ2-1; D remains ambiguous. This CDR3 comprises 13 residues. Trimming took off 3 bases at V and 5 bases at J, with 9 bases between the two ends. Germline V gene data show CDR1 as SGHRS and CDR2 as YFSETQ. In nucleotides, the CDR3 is TGCGCCAGCAGCTCCCCGGCCAACAATGAGCAGTTCTTC. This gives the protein CASSSPANNEQFF.